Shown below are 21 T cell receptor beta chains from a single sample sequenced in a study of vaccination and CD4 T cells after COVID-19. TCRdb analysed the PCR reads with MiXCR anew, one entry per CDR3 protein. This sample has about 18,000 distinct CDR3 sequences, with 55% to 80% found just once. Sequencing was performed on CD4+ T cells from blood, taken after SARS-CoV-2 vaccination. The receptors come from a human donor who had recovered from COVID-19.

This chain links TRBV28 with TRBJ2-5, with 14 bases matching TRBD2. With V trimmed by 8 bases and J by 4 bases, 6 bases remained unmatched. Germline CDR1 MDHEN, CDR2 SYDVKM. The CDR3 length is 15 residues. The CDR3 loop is CASGRGLAGGETQYF. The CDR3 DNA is TGTGCCAGCGGTAGAGGACTAGCGGGAGGAGAGACCCAGTACTTC.

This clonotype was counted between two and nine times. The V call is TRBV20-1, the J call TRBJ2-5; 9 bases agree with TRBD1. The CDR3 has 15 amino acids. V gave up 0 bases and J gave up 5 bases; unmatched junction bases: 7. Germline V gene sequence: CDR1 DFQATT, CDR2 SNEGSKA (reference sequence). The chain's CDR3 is CSARDPTGGGETQYF. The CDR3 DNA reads TGCAGTGCTAGAGATCCAACAGGGGGCGGGGAGACCCAGTACTTC.

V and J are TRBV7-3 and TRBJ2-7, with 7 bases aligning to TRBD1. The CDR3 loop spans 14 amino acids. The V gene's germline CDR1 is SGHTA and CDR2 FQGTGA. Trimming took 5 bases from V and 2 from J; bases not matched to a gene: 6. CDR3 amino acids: CASSVRGQPYEQYF. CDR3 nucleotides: TGTGCCAGCAGCGTAAGGGGACAGCCCTACGAGCAGTACTTC.

Here the CDR3 DNA reads TGCAGTGCAGATAGCGGGGCACTAGTCAGCAATGAGCAGTTCTTC. This encodes CSADSGALVSNEQFF. The V call is TRBV20-1, the J call TRBJ2-1; 8 bases match TRBD2. This CDR3 is 15 amino acids long. V trimming: 6 bases; J trimming: 6 bases; junction bases outside the gene matches: 13. Looked up from germline, CDR1 is DFQATT and CDR2 is SNEGSKA (reference sequence).

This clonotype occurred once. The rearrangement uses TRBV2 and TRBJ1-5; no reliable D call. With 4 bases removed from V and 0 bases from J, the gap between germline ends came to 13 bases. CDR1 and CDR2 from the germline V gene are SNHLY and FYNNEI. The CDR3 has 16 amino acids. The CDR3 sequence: CASSVGEDYSNQPQHF. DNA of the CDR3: TGTGCCAGCAGTGTTGGGGAGGACTATAGCAATCAGCCCCAGCATTTT.

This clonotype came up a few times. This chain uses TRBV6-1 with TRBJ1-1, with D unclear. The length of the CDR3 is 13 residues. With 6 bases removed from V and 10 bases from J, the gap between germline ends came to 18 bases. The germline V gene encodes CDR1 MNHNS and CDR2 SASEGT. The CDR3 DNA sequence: TGTGCCAGCAGAAGACATCCCCTTTTTGGAGCTTTCTTT. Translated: CASRRHPLFGAFF.

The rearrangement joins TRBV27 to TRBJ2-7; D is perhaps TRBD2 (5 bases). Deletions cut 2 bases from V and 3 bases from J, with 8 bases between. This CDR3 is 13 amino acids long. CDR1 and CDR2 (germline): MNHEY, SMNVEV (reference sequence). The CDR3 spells CASSLERGYEQYF. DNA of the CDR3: TGTGCCAGCAGTTTAGAACGGGGCTACGAGCAGTACTTC.

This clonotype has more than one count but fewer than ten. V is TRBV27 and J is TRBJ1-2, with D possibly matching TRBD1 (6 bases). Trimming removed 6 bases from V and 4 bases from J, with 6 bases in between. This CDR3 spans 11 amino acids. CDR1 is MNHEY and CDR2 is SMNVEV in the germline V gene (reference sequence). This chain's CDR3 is CASRDSYGYTF. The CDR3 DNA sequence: TGTGCCAGCAGGGACAGCTATGGCTACACCTTC.

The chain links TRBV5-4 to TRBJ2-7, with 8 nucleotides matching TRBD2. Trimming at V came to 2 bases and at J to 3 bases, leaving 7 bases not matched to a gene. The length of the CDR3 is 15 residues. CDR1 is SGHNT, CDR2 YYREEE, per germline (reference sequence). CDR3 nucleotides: TGTGCCAGCAGCTTAGGGGGGACTAGAGTCTACGAGCAGTACTTC. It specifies CASSLGGTRVYEQYF.

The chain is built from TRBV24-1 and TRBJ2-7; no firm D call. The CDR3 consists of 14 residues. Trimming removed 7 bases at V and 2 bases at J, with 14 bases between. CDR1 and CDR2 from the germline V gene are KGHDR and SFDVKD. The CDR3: CATSPRGGTYEQYF. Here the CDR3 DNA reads TGTGCCACCAGCCCTCGCGGCGGAACCTACGAGCAGTACTTC.

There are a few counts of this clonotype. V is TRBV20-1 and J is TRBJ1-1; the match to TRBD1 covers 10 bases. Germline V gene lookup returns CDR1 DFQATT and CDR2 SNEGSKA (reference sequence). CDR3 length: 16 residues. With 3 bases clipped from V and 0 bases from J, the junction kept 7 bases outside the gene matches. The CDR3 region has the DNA TGCAGTGCTAGGACAGGGGGCGGGTTGATGAACACTGAAGCTTTCTTT. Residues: CSARTGGGLMNTEAFF.

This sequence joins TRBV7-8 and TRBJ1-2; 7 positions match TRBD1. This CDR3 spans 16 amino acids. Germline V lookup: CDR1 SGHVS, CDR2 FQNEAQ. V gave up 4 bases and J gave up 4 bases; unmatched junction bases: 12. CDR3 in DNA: TGTGCCAGCAGCTGGAGACCCGAGGGGGCGGGCTATGGCTACACCTTC. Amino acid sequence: CASSWRPEGAGYGYTF.

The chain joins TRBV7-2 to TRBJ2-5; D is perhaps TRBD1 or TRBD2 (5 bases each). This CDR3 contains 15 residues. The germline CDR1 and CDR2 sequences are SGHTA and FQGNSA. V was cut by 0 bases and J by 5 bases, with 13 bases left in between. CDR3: CASSLAWTGAETQYF. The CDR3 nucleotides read TGTGCCAGCAGCTTAGCCTGGACTGGGGCGGAGACCCAGTACTTC.

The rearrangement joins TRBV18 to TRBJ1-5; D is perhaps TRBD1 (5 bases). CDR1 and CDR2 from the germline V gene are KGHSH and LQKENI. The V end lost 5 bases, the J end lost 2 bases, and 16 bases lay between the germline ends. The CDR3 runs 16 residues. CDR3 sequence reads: CASSILGLGGNQPQHF. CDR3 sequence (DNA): TGTGCCAGCTCAATATTAGGACTGGGGGGCAATCAGCCCCAGCATTTT.

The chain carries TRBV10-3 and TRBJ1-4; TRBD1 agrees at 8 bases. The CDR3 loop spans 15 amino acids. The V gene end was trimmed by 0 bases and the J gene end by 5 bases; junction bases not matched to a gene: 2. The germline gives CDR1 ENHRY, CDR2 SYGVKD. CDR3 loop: CAISESTGENEKLFF. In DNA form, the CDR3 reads TGTGCCATCAGTGAGTCGACAGGGGAGAATGAAAAACTGTTTTTT.

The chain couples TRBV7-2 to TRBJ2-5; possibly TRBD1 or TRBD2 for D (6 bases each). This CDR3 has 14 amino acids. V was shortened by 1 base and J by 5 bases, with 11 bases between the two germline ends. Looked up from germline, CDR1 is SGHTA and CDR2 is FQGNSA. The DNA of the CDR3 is TGTGCCAGCAGCTTAGGGGGGGCACCCGAGACCCAGTACTTC. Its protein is CASSLGGAPETQYF.

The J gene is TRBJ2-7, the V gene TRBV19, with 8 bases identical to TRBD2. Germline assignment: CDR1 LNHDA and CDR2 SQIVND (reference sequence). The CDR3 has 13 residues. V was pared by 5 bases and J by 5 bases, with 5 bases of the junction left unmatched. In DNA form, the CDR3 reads TGTGCCAGTAGTCCGGGACTAGTCGACGAGCAGTACTTC. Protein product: CASSPGLVDEQYF.

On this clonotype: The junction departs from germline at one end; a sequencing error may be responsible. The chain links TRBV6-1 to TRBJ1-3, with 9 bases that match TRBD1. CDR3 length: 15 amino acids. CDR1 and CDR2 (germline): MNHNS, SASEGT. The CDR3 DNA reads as TGTGCCAGCAGCCGAGGGACAGGGACTGGAAGCACCATATATTTT. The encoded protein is CASSRGTGTGSTIYF.

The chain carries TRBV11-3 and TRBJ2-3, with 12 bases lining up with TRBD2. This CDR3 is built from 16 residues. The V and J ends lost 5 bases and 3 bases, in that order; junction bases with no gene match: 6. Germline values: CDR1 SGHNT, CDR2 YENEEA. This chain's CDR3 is CASSTGTSGRTDTQYF. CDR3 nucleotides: TGTGCCAGCAGCACGGGGACTAGCGGGCGTACAGATACGCAGTATTTT.

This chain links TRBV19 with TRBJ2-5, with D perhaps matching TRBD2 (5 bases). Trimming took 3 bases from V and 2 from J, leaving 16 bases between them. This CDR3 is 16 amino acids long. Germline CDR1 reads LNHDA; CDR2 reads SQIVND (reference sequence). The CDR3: CASSMTSTRFQETQYF. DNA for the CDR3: TGTGCCAGTAGTATGACCAGCACTAGATTTCAAGAGACCCAGTACTTC.

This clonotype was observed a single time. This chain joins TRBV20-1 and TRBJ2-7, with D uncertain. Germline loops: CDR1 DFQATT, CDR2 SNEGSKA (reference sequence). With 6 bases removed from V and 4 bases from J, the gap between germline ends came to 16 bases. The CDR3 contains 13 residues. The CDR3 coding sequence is TGCAGTGCCCAGGACCCCGGTGGGTACGAGCAGTACTTC. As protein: CSAQDPGGYEQYF.